This record looks at one T cell receptor beta chain sequence and its context. These data belong to a study of blood T cell repertoires in COVID-19. Study-wide background: PBMCs, B-cell-depleted T cells, or T cells provided the cDNA or gDNA that made up the material.

Cohorts were determined from participant-reported clinical history. The table came from immunoSEQ multiplex PCR; TCRdb's copy has only in-frame clones and leaves some out. The profile shows approximately 290,000 clones, around 91% of them singletons. Source material: PBMCs or T cells enriched from blood (not recorded which). This receptor was identified in a woman between 18 and 30 years old with acute COVID-19.

CDR3 in amino acids: CASRLGSTSGLGTGELFF. The CDR3, as DNA: TGTGCCAGCAGGCTAGGGTCTACTAGCGGGTTGGGCACCGGGGAGCTGTTTTTT. This chain uses TRBV13 with TRBJ2-2; 9 bases are shared with TRBD2. Germline V gene sequence: CDR1 PRHDT, CDR2 FYEKMQ (reference sequence). Trimming removed 6 bases from V and 4 bases from J; junction bases left unmatched: 15. This CDR3 has 18 amino acids.